This T cell receptor beta chain is drawn from a study of response to subunit inactivated influenza vaccine. Notes on the study in general: Researchers suggested that each seasonal influenza vaccination recruits few new T cells.

A single record per CDR3 protein comes from TCRdb applying MiXCR to the RT-PCR reads. The table includes approximately 520,000 distinct CDR3 sequences, over 25% detected once. As to this clonotype: Its antigen remains unidentified.

The germline V gene has CDR1 SGHTA and CDR2 FQGNSA. With 1 base removed from V and 4 bases from J, the gap between germline ends came to 19 bases. The CDR3 is 17 residues long. The chain uses TRBV7-2 and TRBJ2-5, with D perhaps matching TRBD1 or TRBD2 (6 bases each). This TCR was recovered from a man aged 45 to 65 who received an inactivated influenza vaccine. Sequencing used CD4+ T cells sorted from PBMCs, obtained more than 4 days after vaccination. CDR3 sequence reads: CASSLVPGARVVETQYF. DNA for the CDR3: TGTGCCAGCAGCTTAGTGCCGGGGGCGCGGGTAGTAGAGACCCAGTACTTC.